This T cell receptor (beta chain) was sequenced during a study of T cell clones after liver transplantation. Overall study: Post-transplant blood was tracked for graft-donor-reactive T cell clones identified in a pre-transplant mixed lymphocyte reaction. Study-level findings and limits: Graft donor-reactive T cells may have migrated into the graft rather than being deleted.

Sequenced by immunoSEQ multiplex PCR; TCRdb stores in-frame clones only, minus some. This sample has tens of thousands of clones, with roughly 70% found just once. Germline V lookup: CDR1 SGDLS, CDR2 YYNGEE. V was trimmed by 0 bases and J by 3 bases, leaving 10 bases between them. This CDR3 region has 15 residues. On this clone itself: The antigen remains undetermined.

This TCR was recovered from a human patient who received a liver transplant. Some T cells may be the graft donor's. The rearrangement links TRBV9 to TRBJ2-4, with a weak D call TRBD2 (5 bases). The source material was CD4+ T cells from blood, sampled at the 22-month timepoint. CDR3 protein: CASSVGEFNKNIQYF. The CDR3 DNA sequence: TGTGCCAGCAGCGTAGGGGAGTTTAACAAAAACATTCAGTACTTC.